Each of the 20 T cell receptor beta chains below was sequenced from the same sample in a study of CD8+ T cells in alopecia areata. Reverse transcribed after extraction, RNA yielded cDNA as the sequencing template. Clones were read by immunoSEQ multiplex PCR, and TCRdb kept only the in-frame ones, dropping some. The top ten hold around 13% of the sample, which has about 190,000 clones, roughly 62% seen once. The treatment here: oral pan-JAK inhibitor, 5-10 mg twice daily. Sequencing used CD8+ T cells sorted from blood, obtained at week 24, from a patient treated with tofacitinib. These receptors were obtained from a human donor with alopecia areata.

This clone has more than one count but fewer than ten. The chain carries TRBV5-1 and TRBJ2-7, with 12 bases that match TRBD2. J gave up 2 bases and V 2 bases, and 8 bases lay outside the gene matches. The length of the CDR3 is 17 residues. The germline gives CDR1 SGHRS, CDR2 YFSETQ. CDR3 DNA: TGCGCCAGCAGCTTTCGACTAGCGGGGGAACTTACCTACGAGCAGTACTTC. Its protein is CASSFRLAGELTYEQYF.

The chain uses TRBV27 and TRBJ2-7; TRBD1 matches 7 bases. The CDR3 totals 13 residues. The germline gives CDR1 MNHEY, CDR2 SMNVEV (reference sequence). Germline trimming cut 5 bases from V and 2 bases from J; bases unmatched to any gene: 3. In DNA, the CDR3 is TGTGCCAGCAGTGGTACAGGGGCCTACGAGCAGTACTTC. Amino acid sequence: CASSGTGAYEQYF.

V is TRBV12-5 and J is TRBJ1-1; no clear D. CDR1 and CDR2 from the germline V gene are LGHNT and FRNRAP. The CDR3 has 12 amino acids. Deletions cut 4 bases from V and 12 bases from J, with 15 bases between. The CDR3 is CASGYSDPGPFF. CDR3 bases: TGTGCTAGTGGTTACTCGGACCCTGGGCCTTTCTTT.

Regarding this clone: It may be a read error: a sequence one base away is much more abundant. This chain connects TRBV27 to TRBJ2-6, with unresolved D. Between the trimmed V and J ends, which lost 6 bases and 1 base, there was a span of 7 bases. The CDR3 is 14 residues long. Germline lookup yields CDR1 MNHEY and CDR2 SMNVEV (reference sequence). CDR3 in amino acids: CASSPQSGANVLTF. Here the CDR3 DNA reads TGTGCCAGCAGCCCCCAATCTGGGGCCAACGTCCTGACTTTC.

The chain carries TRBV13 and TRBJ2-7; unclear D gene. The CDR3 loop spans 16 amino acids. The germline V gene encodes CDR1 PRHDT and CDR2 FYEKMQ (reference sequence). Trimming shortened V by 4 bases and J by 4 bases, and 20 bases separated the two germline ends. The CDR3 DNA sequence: TGTGCCAGCAGCTCCCAATTGATGGCCGGGCCTTACGAGCAGTACTTC. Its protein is CASSSQLMAGPYEQYF.

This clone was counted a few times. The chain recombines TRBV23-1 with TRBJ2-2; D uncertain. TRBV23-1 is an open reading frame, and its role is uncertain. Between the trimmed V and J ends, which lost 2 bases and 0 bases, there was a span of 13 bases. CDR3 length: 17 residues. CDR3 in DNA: TGCGCCAGCAGTCAAAGCTCCCACCGGGCGAACACCGGGGAGCTGTTTTTT. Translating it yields CASSQSSHRANTGELFF.

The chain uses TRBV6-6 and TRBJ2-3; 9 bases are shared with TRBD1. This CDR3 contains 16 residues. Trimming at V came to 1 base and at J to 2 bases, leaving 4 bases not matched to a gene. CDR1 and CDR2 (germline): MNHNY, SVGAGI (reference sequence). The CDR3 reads CASSYLQGAVTDTQYF. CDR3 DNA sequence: TGTGCCAGCAGTTACTTACAGGGGGCGGTCACAGATACGCAGTATTTT.

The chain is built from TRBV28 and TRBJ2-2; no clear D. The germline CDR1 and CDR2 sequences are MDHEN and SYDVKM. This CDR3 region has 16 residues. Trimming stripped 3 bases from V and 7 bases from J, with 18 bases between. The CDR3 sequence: CASSFPGRGILGELFF. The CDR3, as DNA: TGTGCCAGCAGTTTCCCCGGGCGAGGAATTCTCGGGGAGCTGTTTTTT.

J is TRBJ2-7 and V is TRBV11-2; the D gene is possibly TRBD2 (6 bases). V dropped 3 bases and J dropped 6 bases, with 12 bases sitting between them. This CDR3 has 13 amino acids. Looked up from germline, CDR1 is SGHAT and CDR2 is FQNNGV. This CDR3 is CASSLGGGFEQYF. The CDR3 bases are TGTGCCAGCAGCTTGGGTGGAGGGTTCGAGCAGTACTTC.

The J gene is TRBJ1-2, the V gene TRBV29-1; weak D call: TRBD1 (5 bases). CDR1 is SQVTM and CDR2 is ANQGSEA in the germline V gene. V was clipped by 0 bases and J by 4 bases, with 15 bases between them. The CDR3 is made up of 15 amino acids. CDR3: CSVEEEGLDFYGYTF. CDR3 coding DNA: TGCAGCGTTGAAGAGGAGGGGTTGGATTTCTATGGCTACACCTTC. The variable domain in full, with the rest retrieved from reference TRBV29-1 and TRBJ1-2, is SAVISQKPSRDICQRGTSLTIQCQVDSQVTMMFWYRQQPGQSLTLIATANQGSEATYESGFVIDKFPISRPNLTFSTLTVSNMSPEDSSIYLCSVEEEGLDFYGYTFGSGTRLTVV.

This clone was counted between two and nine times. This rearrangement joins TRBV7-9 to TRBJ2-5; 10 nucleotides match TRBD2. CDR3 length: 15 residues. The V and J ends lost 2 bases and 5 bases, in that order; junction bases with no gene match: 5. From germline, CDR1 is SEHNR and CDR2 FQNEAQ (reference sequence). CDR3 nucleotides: TGTGCCAGCAGCTTAAAGCGGGGGGGCGTTGAGACCCAGTACTTC. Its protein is CASSLKRGGVETQYF.

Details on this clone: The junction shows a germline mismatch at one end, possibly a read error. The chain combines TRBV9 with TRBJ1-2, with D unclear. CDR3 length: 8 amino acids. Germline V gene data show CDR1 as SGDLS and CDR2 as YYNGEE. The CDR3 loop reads CASSDLLF. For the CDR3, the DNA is TGTGCCAGCAGCGATCTGCTCTTC.

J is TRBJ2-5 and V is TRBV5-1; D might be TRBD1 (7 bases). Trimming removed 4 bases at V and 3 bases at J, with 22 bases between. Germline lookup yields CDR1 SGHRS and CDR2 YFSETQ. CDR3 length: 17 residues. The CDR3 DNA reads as TGCGCCAGCAGCCCTTATCTTAGACAGGGAGGAGAAGAGACCCAGTACTTC. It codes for CASSPYLRQGGEETQYF.

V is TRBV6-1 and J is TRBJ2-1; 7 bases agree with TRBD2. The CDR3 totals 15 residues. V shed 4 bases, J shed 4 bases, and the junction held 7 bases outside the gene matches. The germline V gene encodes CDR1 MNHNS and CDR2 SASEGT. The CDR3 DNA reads TGTGCCAGCAGTGGGGGGGAGGGAGAGTACAATGAGCAGTTCTTC. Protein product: CASSGGEGEYNEQFF.

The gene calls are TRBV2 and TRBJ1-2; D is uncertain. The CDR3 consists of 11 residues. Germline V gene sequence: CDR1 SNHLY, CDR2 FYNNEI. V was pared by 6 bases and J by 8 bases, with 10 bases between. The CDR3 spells CASRSTSGYTF. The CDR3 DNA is TGTGCCAGCAGGTCGACATCCGGCTACACCTTC. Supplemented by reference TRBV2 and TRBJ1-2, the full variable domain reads EPEVTQTPSHQVTQMGQEVILRCVPISNHLYFYWYRQILGQKVEFLVSFYNNEISEKSEIFDDQFSVERPDGSNFTLKIRSTKLEDSAMYFCASRSTSGYTFGSGTRLTVV.

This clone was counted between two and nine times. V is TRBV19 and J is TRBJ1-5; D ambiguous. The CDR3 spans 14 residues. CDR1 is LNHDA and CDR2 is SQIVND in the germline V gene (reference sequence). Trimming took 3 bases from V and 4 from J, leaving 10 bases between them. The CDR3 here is CASSIWEKNQPQHF. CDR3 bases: TGTGCCAGTAGTATCTGGGAGAAGAATCAGCCCCAGCATTTT.

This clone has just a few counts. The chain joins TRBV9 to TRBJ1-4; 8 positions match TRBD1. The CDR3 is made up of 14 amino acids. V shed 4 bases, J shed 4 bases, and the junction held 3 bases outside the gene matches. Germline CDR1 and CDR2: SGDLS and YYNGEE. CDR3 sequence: CASSTGGGNEKLFF. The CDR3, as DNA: TGTGCCAGCAGCACAGGGGGTGGTAATGAAAAACTGTTTTTT.

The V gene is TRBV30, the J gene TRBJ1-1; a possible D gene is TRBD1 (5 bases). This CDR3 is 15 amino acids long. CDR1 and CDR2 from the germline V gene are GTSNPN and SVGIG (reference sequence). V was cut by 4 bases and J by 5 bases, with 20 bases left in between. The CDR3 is CAWTADGGGLTEAFF. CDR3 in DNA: TGTGCCTGGACTGCGGACGGGGGGGGATTGACTGAAGCTTTCTTT.

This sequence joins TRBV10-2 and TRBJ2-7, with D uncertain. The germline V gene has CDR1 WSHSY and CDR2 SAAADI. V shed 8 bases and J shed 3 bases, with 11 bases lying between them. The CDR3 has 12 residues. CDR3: CASRATHYEQYF. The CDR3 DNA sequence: TGCGCCAGCCGGGCCACCCACTACGAGCAGTACTTC.

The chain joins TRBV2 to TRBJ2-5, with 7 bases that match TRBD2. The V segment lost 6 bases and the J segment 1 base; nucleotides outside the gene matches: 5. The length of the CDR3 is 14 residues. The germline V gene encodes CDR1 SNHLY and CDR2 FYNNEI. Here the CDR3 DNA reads TGTGCCAGCAGGGACCGCGGGGGCCAAGAGACCCAGTACTTC. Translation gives CASRDRGGQETQYF.